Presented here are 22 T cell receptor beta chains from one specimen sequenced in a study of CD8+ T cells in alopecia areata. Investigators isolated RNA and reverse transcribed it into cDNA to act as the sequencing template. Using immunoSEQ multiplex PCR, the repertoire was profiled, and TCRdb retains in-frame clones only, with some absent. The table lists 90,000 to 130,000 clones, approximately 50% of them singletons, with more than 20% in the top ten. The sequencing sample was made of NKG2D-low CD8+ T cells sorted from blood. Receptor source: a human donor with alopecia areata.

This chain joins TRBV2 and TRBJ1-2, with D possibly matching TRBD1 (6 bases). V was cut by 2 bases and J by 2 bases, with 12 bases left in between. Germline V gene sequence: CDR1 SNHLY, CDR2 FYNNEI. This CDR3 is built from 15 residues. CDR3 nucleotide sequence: TGTGCCAGCAGTGAATTAGGACAGACCAACTATGGCTACACCTTC. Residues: CASSELGQTNYGYTF.

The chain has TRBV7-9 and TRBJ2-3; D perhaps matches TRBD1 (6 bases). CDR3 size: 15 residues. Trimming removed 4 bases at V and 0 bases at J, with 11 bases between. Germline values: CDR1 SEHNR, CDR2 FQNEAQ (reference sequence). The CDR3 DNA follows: TGTGCCAGCAGCTATTCGACAGGAAGCACAGATACGCAGTATTTT. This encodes CASSYSTGSTDTQYF.

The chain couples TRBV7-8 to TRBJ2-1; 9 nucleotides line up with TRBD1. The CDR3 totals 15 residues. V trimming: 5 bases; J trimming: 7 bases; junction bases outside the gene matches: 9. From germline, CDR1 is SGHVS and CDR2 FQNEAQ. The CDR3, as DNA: TGTGCCAGCAGCCAGGACAGGGGCATAGGGAATGAGCAGTTCTTC. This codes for CASSQDRGIGNEQFF.

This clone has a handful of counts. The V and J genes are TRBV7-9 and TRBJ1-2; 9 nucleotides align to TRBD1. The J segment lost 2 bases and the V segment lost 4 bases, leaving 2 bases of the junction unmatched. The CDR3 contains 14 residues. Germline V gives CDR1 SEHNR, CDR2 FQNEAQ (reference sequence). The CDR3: CASSYRGQNYGYTF. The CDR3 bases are TGTGCCAGCAGCTACAGGGGGCAAAACTATGGCTACACCTTC. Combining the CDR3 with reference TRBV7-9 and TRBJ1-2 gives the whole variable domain DTGVSQNPRHKITKRGQNVTFRCDPISEHNRLYWYRQTLGQGPEFLTYFQNEAQLEKSRLLSDRFSAERPKGSFSTLEIQRTEQGDSAMYLCASSYRGQNYGYTFGSGTRLTVV.

The CDR3 DNA reads TGTGCCAGCAGCCCTACAGGGGCCCTCTACGAGCAGTACTTC. It yields the protein CASSPTGALYEQYF. The chain recombines TRBV28 with TRBJ2-7; 7 bases agree with TRBD1. V shed 6 bases and J 3 bases; nucleotides not matched to a gene: 8. The CDR3 contains 14 residues. Looked up from germline, CDR1 is MDHEN and CDR2 is SYDVKM.

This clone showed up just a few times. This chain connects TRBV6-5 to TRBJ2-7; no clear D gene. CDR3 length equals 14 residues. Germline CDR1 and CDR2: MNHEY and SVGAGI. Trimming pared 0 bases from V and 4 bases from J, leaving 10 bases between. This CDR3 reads CASSYSKSVYEQYF. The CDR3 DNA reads TGTGCCAGCAGTTACTCGAAAAGCGTATACGAGCAGTACTTC.

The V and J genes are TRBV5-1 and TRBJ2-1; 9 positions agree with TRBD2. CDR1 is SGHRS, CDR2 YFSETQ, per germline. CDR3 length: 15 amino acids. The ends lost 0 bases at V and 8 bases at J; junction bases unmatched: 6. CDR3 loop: CASSLGPSGIDEQFF. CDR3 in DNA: TGCGCCAGCAGCTTGGGGCCTAGCGGGATCGATGAGCAGTTCTTC.

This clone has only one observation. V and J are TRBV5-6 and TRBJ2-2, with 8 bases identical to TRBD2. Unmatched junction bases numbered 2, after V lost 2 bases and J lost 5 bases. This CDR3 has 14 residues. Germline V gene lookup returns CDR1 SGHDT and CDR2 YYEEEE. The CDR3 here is CASSFGRGTGELFF. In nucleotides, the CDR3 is TGTGCCAGCAGCTTCGGGAGGGGGACCGGGGAGCTGTTTTTT.

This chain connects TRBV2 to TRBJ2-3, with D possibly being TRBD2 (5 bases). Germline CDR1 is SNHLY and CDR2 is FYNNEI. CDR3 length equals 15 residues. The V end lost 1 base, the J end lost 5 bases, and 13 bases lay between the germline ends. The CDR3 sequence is CASSEVVGAGDTQYF. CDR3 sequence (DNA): TGTGCCAGCAGTGAAGTGGTGGGAGCTGGAGATACGCAGTATTTT. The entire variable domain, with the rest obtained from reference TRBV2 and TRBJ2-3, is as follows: EPEVTQTPSHQVTQMGQEVILRCVPISNHLYFYWYRQILGQKVEFLVSFYNNEISEKSEIFDDQFSVERPDGSNFTLKIRSTKLEDSAMYFCASSEVVGAGDTQYFGPGTRLTVL.

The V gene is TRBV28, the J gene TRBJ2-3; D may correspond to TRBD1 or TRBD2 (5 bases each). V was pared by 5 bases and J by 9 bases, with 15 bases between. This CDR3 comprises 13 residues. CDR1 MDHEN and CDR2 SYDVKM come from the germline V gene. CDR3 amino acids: CASSRGVAKTQYF. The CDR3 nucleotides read TGTGCCAGCAGTCGAGGGGTGGCTAAAACGCAGTATTTT.

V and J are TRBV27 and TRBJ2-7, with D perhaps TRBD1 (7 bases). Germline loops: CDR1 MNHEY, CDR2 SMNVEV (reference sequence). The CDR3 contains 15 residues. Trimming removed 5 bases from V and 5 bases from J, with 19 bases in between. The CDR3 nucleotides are TGTGCCAGCAGTCTGGCAGGGGGACTCCCTGACGAGCAGTACTTC. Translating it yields CASSLAGGLPDEQYF.

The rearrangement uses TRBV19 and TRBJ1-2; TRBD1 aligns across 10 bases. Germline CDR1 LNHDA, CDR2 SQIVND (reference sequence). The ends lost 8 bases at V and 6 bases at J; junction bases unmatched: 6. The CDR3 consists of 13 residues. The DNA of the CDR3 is TGTGCCAGTGAGCAGGGACAGGGGAATGGCTACACCTTC. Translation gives CASEQGQGNGYTF.

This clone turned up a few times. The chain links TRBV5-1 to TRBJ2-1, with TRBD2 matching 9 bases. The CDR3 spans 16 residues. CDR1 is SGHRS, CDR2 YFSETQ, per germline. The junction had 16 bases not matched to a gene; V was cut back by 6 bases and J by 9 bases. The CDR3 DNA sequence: TGCGCCAGCAATTTAGCGGGAGTACCAGATATCGGTGAGCAGTTCTTC. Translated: CASNLAGVPDIGEQFF.

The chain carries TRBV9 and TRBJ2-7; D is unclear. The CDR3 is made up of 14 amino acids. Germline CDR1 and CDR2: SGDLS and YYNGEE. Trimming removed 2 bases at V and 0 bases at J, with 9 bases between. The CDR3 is CASSVDLNSYEQYF. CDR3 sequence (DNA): TGTGCCAGCAGCGTTGACTTAAACTCCTACGAGCAGTACTTC.

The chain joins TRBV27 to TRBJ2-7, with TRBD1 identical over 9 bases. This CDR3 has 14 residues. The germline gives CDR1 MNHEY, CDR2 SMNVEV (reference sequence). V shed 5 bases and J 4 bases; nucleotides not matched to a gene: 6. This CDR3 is CASSRDRDRYEQYF. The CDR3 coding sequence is TGTGCCAGCAGTCGGGACAGGGATAGGTACGAGCAGTACTTC.

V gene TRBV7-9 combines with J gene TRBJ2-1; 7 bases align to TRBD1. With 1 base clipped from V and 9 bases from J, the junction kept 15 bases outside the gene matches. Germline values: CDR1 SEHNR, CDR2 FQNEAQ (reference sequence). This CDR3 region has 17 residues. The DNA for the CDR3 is TGTGCCAGCAGCTTAGTCCGGCCGGGACAGTTCACATTTGAGCAGTTCTTC. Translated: CASSLVRPGQFTFEQFF.

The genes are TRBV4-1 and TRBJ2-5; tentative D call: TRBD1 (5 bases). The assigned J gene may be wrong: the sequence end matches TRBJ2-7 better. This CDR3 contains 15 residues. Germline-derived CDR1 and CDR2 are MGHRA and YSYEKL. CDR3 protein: CASSQVDRSSYEQYF. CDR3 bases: TGCGCCAGCAGCCAAGTCGACAGAAGCTCCTACGAGCAGTACTTC.

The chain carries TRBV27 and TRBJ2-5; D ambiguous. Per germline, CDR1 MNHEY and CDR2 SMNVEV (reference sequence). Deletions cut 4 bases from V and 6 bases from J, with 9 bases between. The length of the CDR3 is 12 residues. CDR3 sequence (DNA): TGTGCCAGCAGTTCCCGCCTTAAGACCCAGTACTTC. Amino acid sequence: CASSSRLKTQYF.

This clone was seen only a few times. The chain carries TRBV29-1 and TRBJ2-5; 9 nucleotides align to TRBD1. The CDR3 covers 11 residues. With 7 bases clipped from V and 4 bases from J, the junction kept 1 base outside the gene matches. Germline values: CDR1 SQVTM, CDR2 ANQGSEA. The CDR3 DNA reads TGCAGCGCGGACAGGGGAGAGACCCAGTACTTC. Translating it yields CSADRGETQYF.

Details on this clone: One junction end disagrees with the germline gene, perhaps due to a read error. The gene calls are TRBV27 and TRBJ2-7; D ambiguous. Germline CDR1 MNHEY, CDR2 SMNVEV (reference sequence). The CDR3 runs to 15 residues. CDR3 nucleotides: TGTGCCAGCAATTTATCCGCAGGTTACCCCTACGAGCAGTACTTC. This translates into CASNLSAGYPYEQYF.

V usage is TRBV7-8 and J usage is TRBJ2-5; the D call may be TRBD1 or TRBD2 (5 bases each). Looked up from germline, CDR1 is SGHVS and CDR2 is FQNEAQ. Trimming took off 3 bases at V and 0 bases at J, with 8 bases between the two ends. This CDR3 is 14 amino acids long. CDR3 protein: CASSFREYQETQYF. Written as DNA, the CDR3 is TGTGCCAGCAGCTTCAGGGAGTACCAAGAGACCCAGTACTTC.

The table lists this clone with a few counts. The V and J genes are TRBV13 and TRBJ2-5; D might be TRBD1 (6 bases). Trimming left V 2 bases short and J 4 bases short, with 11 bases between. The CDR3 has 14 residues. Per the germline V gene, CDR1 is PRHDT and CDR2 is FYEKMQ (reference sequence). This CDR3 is CASSLSTGRETQYF. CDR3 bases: TGTGCCAGCAGCTTAAGTACAGGGCGAGAGACCCAGTACTTC.